This is a list of T cell receptor beta chains from one sample in a study of regulatory T cells in long-lasting Graves disease. TCRdb redid the calling of the multiplex PCR reads with MiXCR, one entry per CDR3 protein. The sample lists 350,000 to 450,000 distinct CDR3 sequences, 16% occurring once. In addition, the sample was reused for a study of T cells in Graves' hyperthyroidism and ophthalmopathy.

Specimen: peripheral blood mononuclear cells (PBMCs), collected at new diagnosis, from a patient treated with antithyroid drugs. Every receptor here comes from a middle-aged man with Graves disease. Both conserved end residues are part of each CDR3. The D gene is left open where the match is weak. Size values are once, few and many counts, or a class for expanded clones, and some rows have none.

D,J,size,V,CDR3,DNA
-,TRBJ2-3,many,TRBV29-1,CSVRRVDTQYF,TGCAGCGTTCGACGGGTAGATACGCAGTATTTT
-,TRBJ1-3,few,TRBV3-1,CASRDFSAGNTIYF,TGTGCCAGCAGAGACTTCTCCGCTGGAAACACCATATATTTT
TRBD2,TRBJ2-1,many,TRBV9,CASSISGGSPPEQFF,TGTGCCAGCAGCATTAGCGGGGGCTCCCCCCCGGAGCAGTTCTTC
-,TRBJ1-5,many,TRBV6-1,CASRKGGQPQHF,TGTGCCAGCCGCAAGGGAGGGCAGCCCCAGCATTTT
-,TRBJ1-1,many,TRBV9,CASSATSGTMNTEAFF,TGTGCCAGCAGCGCAACCTCCGGGACAATGAACACTGAAGCTTTCTTT
-,TRBJ1-5,few,TRBV6-2/TRBV6-3,CASSYLTRGQPQHF,TGTGCCAGCAGTTATCTAACCCGAGGTCAGCCCCAGCATTTT
-,TRBJ2-7,many,TRBV18,CASSPAESYEQYF,TGTGCCAGCTCACCGGCTGAATCCTACGAGCAGTACTTC
-,TRBJ2-5,-,TRBV7-2,CASSTWTEETQYF,TGTGCCAGCAGCACTTGGACTGAAGAGACCCAGTACTTC
-,TRBJ2-1,many,TRBV7-3,CASSLTGKNEQFF,TGTGCCAGCAGTCTCACAGGGAAAAATGAGCAGTTCTTC
TRBD2,TRBJ2-7,few,TRBV4-1,CASSLASGPTYEQYF,TGCGCCAGCAGCCTAGCTAGCGGTCCTACCTACGAGCAGTACTTC
-,TRBJ1-6,-,TRBV10-3,CAISDYQNSPLHF,TGTGCCATCAGTGATTACCAGAATTCACCCCTCCACTTT
-,TRBJ2-7,many,TRBV5-1,CASSLGGQSYEQYF,TGCGCCAGCAGCTTGGGGGGGCAGTCCTACGAGCAGTACTTC
-,TRBJ2-3,few,TRBV7-2,CASSLGGTTSTDTQYF,TGTGCCAGCAGCTTAGGTGGGACAACAAGCACAGATACGCAGTATTTT
-,TRBJ2-2,many,TRBV24-1,CATSDRGVNTGELFF,TGTGCCACCAGTGATCGAGGGGTGAACACCGGGGAGCTGTTTTTT
-,TRBJ1-1,-,TRBV10-3,CAISGEGEAFF,TGTGCCATCAGTGGTGAGGGGGAAGCTTTCTTT
-,TRBJ2-1,many,TRBV27,CASSLFRGGRNEQFF,TGTGCCAGCAGTTTATTCAGGGGTGGCCGAAATGAGCAGTTCTTC
-,TRBJ2-7,many,TRBV7-9,CASKFYEQYF,TGTGCCAGCAAATTCTACGAGCAGTACTTC
-,TRBJ2-3,once,TRBV7-8,CASSPRRAPGATDTQYF,TGTGCCAGCAGCCCTAGGCGGGCCCCGGGAGCCACAGATACGCAGTATTTT
TRBD1,TRBJ2-5,many,TRBV20-1,CSATGQGETQYF,TGCAGTGCCACAGGACAGGGAGAGACCCAGTACTTC
-,TRBJ1-2,-,TRBV20-1,CSATDGVGYGYTF,TGCAGTGCTACGGACGGCGTGGGCTATGGCTACACCTTC
-,TRBJ2-3,few,TRBV11-2,CASSLDTSSDTQYF,TGTGCCAGCAGCTTAGACACTAGCTCAGATACGCAGTATTTT
-,TRBJ1-1,many,TRBV20-1,CSASKGNTEAFF,TGCAGTGCTAGTAAAGGAAACACTGAAGCTTTCTTT
TRBD1,TRBJ2-3,many,TRBV5-1,CASSTGQVADTQYF,TGCGCCAGCAGCACTGGACAGGTAGCAGATACGCAGTATTTT
-,TRBJ2-2,many,TRBV28,CASTTDRGGYTGELFF,TGTGCCAGCACCACCGACAGAGGGGGATACACCGGGGAGCTGTTTTTT
-,TRBJ2-5,-,TRBV6-1,CASIRGPQETQYF,TGTGCCAGCATCCGGGGACCTCAAGAGACCCAGTACTTC
-,TRBJ2-1,-,TRBV6-2/TRBV6-3,CASSTRVGRTGNEQFF,TGTGCCAGCAGCACCCGGGTGGGCAGGACCGGCAATGAGCAGTTCTTC
-,TRBJ2-7,-,TRBV7-9,CASSSGPGEQYF,TGTGCCAGCAGCTCGGGCCCGGGGGAGCAGTACTTC
-,TRBJ1-1,many,TRBV2,CASSGSGRGTEAFF,TGTGCCAGCAGTGGGAGCGGGCGCGGCACTGAAGCTTTCTTT
-,TRBJ2-1,-,TRBV20-1,CSATGMKQFF,TGCAGTGCCACTGGGATGAAGCAGTTCTTC
-,TRBJ2-3,many,TRBV6-2/TRBV6-3,CASSYMTADTQYF,TGTGCCAGCAGTTACATGACGGCTGATACGCAGTATTTT
TRBD2,TRBJ2-1,many,TRBV7-8,CASSVRTSGGVNEQFF,TGTGCCAGCAGCGTCCGGACTAGCGGGGGGGTCAATGAGCAGTTCTTC
-,TRBJ2-7,many,TRBV4-2,CASSPFGQSYEQYF,TGTGCCAGCAGCCCGTTCGGCCAGAGCTACGAGCAGTACTTC
-,TRBJ1-1,-,TRBV10-3,CAISESQGETEAFF,TGTGCCATCAGTGAGTCACAGGGTGAGACTGAAGCTTTCTTT
-,TRBJ1-1,few,TRBV3-1,CASSLETTEAFF,TGTGCCAGCAGCCTCGAGACGACGGAAGCTTTCTTT
-,TRBJ2-7,-,TRBV6-1,CASSRPGVDYEQYF,TGTGCCAGCAGTCGCCCGGGAGTTGATTACGAGCAGTACTTC
TRBD2,TRBJ2-5,many,TRBV11-2,CASKERGASETQYF,TGTGCCAGCAAGGAGCGGGGGGCTTCAGAGACCCAGTACTTC
TRBD1,TRBJ2-7,few,TRBV29-1,CSVESSGQGSYEQYF,TGCAGCGTTGAATCCTCGGGACAGGGATCCTACGAGCAGTACTTC
TRBD1,TRBJ2-3,many,TRBV9,CASSARTGWDTDTQYF,TGTGCCAGCAGCGCTCGGACAGGGTGGGACACAGATACGCAGTATTTT
TRBD1,TRBJ2-7,-,TRBV5-1,CASSSSPGQGEYEQYF,TGCGCCAGCAGCTCGTCACCGGGACAGGGCGAGTACGAGCAGTACTTC
-,TRBJ1-5,-,TRBV19,CASGKRQQGGNQPQHF,TGTGCCAGTGGGAAGAGACAACAGGGTGGCAATCAGCCCCAGCATTTT
TRBD1,TRBJ1-4,many,TRBV20-1,CSASDGTGNEKLFF,TGCAGTGCTAGTGACGGGACAGGGAACGAAAAACTGTTTTTT
TRBD1,TRBJ1-6,many,TRBV28,CASSFFDRVYSPLHF,TGTGCCAGCAGTTTTTTCGACAGGGTCTATTCACCCCTCCACTTT
-,TRBJ1-4,-,TRBV5-6,CASSLGSSSGLFF,TGTGCCAGCAGCTTGGGGTCATCCAGCGGACTGTTTTTT